Included here is one TCR beta chain sequence, with context. CDR3 and TCR beta VDJ profiling relied on genomic DNA as the template. TCRdb reprocessed the reads via MiXCR and lists one record per CDR3 protein. The profile shows 250,000 to 300,000 distinct CDR3 sequences, approximately 57% of them singletons. Germline V gene lookup returns CDR1 LGHNA and CDR2 YNFKEQ. This CDR3 contains 15 residues. V lost 1 base and J lost 7; bases outside the gene matches: 9. This sample is drawn from a study of CD8+CD57+ T cells in acquired aplastic anemia. Study background: Sorting CD4+ and CD8+ cells gave DNA averaging around 3 ug.

Patients who underwent sequencing had shown CD8+CD57+ cell expansion by flow cytometry. Patients, without exception, had severe acquired aplastic anemia. Material: sorted CD4+, CD8+, or CD8+CD57+ T cells (not recorded which) from PBMCs. The receptor was derived from a human donor with aplastic anemia. V is TRBV4-2 and J is TRBJ2-7, with 8 bases matching TRBD2. The CDR3 DNA reads TGTGCCAGCAGCCAAGTGGAGGGGACTAGGGAAGAGCAGTACTTC. Its protein is CASSQVEGTREEQYF.